This T cell receptor beta chain stems from a study of blood T cell repertoires in COVID-19. This table comes from immunoSEQ multiplex PCR, and its TCRdb copy is limited to in-frame clones, with some not included. The sample comprises about 250,000 clones, 65% to 85% of which are singletons, and under 4.5% rests with the top ten. The germline V gene encodes CDR1 MNHEY and CDR2 SVGAGI. CDR3 length equals 13 residues. V lost 11 bases, J lost 2 bases, and 15 bases lay in between. The chain is built from TRBV6-5 and TRBJ2-5; TRBD1 might be the D (6 bases). The receptor comes from a woman aged 40 to 50 with active or convalescent COVID-19. Sequenced sample: peripheral blood. The DNA for the CDR3 is TGTGCCCCTAAGTTGGGGGCTCAAGAGACCCAGTACTTC. Encoded protein: CAPKLGAQETQYF.